This T cell receptor beta chain was documented in a study of CD8 T cells in ankylosing spondylitis. Study-wide results and limits: Earlier reports found some motif variants in synovial fluid and blood in reactive arthritis. Ankylosing spondylitis blood seemed to carry a telltale TCR beta motif made of about 8 highly homologous variants. Reports say disease-linked clones showed up significantly more in matched ankylosing spondylitis synovial fluid. In peripheral blood, disease-linked CD8+ clones occurred at relatively low frequencies.

Concerning this clonotype itself: Its antigen is unknown.

For TCR beta, libraries came from quantitative 5'-RACE with molecular barcodes. TCRdb reprocessed the 5' RACE reads with MiXCR, giving one entry per CDR3 protein. The sample contains roughly 700,000 distinct CDR3 sequences, roughly 19% of which appear only once. The CDR3 is 15 amino acids. The germline V gene encodes CDR1 DFQATT and CDR2 SNEGSKA (reference sequence). The V end was cut by 0 bases, the J end by 2 bases, with 14 bases between. The rearrangement joins TRBV20-1 to TRBJ2-7; weak D call: TRBD1 (5 bases). The source of this sequence is a male donor with ankylosing spondylitis. The sequencing sample was made of blood, either unsorted or a sorted T cell fraction (not recorded which). The CDR3 region is CSARDLQASPYEQYF. Here the CDR3 DNA reads TGCAGTGCTAGAGATTTACAGGCCAGCCCCTACGAGCAGTACTTC.